These 26 T cell receptor beta chains were sequenced from one sample in a study of OX40 agonist ivuxolimab in advanced cancers. Sequencing was performed with immunoSEQ multiplex PCR; in TCRdb, only in-frame clones are kept and a portion is missing. This table holds roughly 100,000 clones, about 80% found once. Sequencing used CD4+ or CD8+ T cells sorted from blood, obtained in a trial of the OX40 agonist ivuxolimab. These receptors came from an adult with an advanced solid tumor such as melanoma, head and neck, liver or kidney cancer.

This chain links TRBV4-1 with TRBJ1-2; D is unresolved. The CDR3 is made up of 13 amino acids. In germline, CDR1 is MGHRA, CDR2 YSYEKL. Trimming removed 1 base from V and 7 bases from J, with 10 bases in between. CDR3 region: CASSQGVGSGYTF. In nucleotides, the CDR3 is TGCGCCAGCAGCCAAGGGGTTGGGAGTGGCTACACCTTC.

The chain carries TRBV5-1 and TRBJ2-5; D is possibly TRBD1 (7 bases). Trimming removed 4 bases at V and 4 bases at J, with 17 bases between. Germline loops: CDR1 SGHRS, CDR2 YFSETQ. The CDR3 length is 15 residues. CDR3 nucleotide sequence: TGCGCCAGCAGCGCGGGACAGCTCGGGGGAGAGACCCAGTACTTC. Amino acid sequence: CASSAGQLGGETQYF.

The gene calls are TRBV19 and TRBJ1-1; D call uncertain. The CDR3 length is 15 residues. The germline V gene has CDR1 LNHDA and CDR2 SQIVND (reference sequence). The V end was cut by 1 base, the J end by 4 bases, with 13 bases between. CDR3 in amino acids: CASSIVLGSATEAFF. In nucleotides, the CDR3 is TGTGCCAGTAGTATAGTTTTGGGGTCGGCCACTGAAGCTTTCTTT.

The chain has TRBV4-1 and TRBJ2-3; 13 bases match TRBD2. This CDR3 contains 16 residues. Germline V lookup: CDR1 MGHRA, CDR2 YSYEKL. V dropped 4 bases and J dropped 3; count of bases not matched to a gene: 4. The CDR3 DNA follows: TGCGCCAGCAGCCTCGGGACTAGCGGGATTACAGATACGCAGTATTTT. The encoded protein is CASSLGTSGITDTQYF.

The chain joins TRBV7-3 to TRBJ1-1; perhaps TRBD1 as D (6 bases). The V end was cut by 2 bases, the J end by 1 base, with 11 bases between. The CDR3 extends over 15 amino acids. Germline CDR1 reads SGHTA; CDR2 reads FQGTGA. This CDR3 is CASSLEGTQNTEAFF. CDR3 nucleotide sequence: TGTGCCAGCAGCTTAGAGGGGACACAGAACACTGAAGCTTTCTTT.

The chain has TRBV7-6 and TRBJ2-3; D is undetermined. Trimming pared 8 bases from V and 1 base from J, leaving 19 bases between. Per germline, CDR1 SGHVS and CDR2 FNYEAQ. This CDR3 spans 16 amino acids. CDR3 bases: TGTGCCAGCCAGACCCGGCCCGAGATAGGCACAGATACGCAGTATTTT. This translates into CASQTRPEIGTDTQYF.

This rearrangement joins TRBV5-1 to TRBJ2-2; D might be TRBD1 (6 bases). CDR3 length: 16 residues. The germline CDR1 and CDR2 sequences are SGHRS and YFSETQ. V shed 0 bases and J shed 1 base, with 10 bases lying between them. The CDR3 here is CASSLAGQRNTGELFF. The CDR3 DNA reads as TGCGCCAGCAGCTTGGCTGGACAGAGGAACACCGGGGAGCTGTTTTTT.

This clone was observed a single time. The chain couples TRBV7-9 to TRBJ2-3; unclear D gene. Germline CDR1 reads SEHNR; CDR2 reads FQNEAQ (reference sequence). V shed 1 base and J shed 2 bases, with 4 bases lying between them. The length of the CDR3 is 13 residues. CDR3 bases: TGTGCCAGCAGCTTAGATCCCACAGATACGCAGTATTTT. Its protein product is CASSLDPTDTQYF.

The chain links TRBV27 to TRBJ2-7, with 9 bases fitting TRBD1. From germline, CDR1 is MNHEY and CDR2 SMNVEV (reference sequence). V was clipped by 2 bases and J by 3 bases; unmatched bases: 2. The CDR3 consists of 14 residues. The DNA of the CDR3 is TGTGCCAGCAGTTTACAGGGACAGGGCTACGAGCAGTACTTC. Translating gives CASSLQGQGYEQYF.

The chain employs TRBV5-1 and TRBJ2-3; TRBD2 agrees at 13 bases. In germline, CDR1 is SGHRS, CDR2 YFSETQ. V was clipped by 4 bases and J by 6 bases; unmatched bases: 5. The CDR3 has 15 amino acids. The CDR3 DNA follows: TGCGCCAGCAGCCTGGGACTAGCGGGATCCGATACGCAGTATTTT. It yields the protein CASSLGLAGSDTQYF.

The J gene is TRBJ2-1, the V gene TRBV18; TRBD1 might be the D (6 bases). This CDR3 region has 14 residues. V was shortened by 5 bases and J by 8 bases, with 16 bases between the two germline ends. The germline gives CDR1 KGHSH, CDR2 LQKENI. CDR3 region: CASSTGWSRDEQFF. CDR3 nucleotide sequence: TGTGCCAGCTCAACAGGGTGGAGTAGAGATGAGCAGTTCTTC.

By sample fraction, this clone is medium-sized (0.01 to 0.1%). The rearrangement uses TRBV7-5 and TRBJ2-2; the D call of TRBD2 is as the table states it, not checked on the DNA. TRBV7-5 is an annotated pseudogene. The CDR3 is 18 amino acids. CDR3 sequence (DNA): TGTGCCGGACGCTGTAGGCTAGCGGGGGGCTTGAACACCGGGGAGCTGTTTTTT. Translated: CAGRCRLAGGLNTGELFF.

In DNA, the CDR3 is TGTGCCAGCAAGCGGGAATGGGAAGATACGCAGTATTTT. Protein: CASKREWEDTQYF. The rearrangement uses TRBV9 and TRBJ2-3, with 7 bases identical to TRBD2. Per germline, CDR1 SGDLS and CDR2 YYNGEE. The CDR3 length is 13 residues. Trimming removed 6 bases from V and 5 bases from J; junction bases left unmatched: 6.

The chain uses TRBV15 and TRBJ1-5; TRBD1 agrees at 11 bases. V was clipped by 1 base and J by 5 bases; unmatched bases: 4. The CDR3 is 16 amino acids. CDR1 and CDR2 from the germline V gene are LNHNV and YYDKDF (reference sequence). CDR3 nucleotides: TGTGCCACCAGCAGAGGAAGGACAGGGGGCGATCAGCCCCAGCATTTT. Its protein is CATSRGRTGGDQPQHF.

CDR3 loop: CAIRLSGGAYNEQFF. The CDR3 DNA is TGTGCCATCAGACTTAGCGGGGGGGCTTACAATGAGCAGTTCTTC. The chain combines TRBV10-3 with TRBJ2-1; 11 nucleotides match TRBD2. This CDR3 spans 15 amino acids. The V segment lost 6 bases and the J segment 4 bases; nucleotides outside the gene matches: 5. The germline CDR1 and CDR2 sequences are ENHRY and SYGVKD.

This chain joins TRBV4-2 and TRBJ2-3, with 9 bases matching TRBD1. Per germline, CDR1 LGHNA and CDR2 YNFKEQ. V dropped 2 bases and J dropped 1; count of bases not matched to a gene: 13. CDR3 length: 19 residues. The CDR3 here is CASSQLGQGRGGGTDTQYF. The CDR3 region has the DNA TGTGCCAGCAGCCAACTGGGACAGGGAAGGGGAGGGGGCACAGATACGCAGTATTTT.

This clone was detected only a few times. The genes are TRBV9 and TRBJ1-2; TRBD1 matches 7 bases. Germline V gene lookup returns CDR1 SGDLS and CDR2 YYNGEE. This CDR3 contains 11 residues. The V and J ends lost 7 bases and 10 bases, in that order; junction bases with no gene match: 7. CDR3 amino acids: CASRRTGDYTF. Written as DNA, the CDR3 is TGTGCCAGCCGGAGAACAGGGGACTACACCTTC.

The CDR3 is CASSISQETQYF. CDR3 in DNA: TGTGCCAGCAGTATTAGTCAAGAGACCCAGTACTTC. This chain joins TRBV2 and TRBJ2-5; D gene ambiguous. V gave up 5 bases and J gave up 2 bases, with 6 bases separating them. This CDR3 has 12 amino acids. CDR1 is SNHLY, CDR2 FYNNEI, per germline.

The V gene is TRBV15, the J gene TRBJ2-3, with D perhaps matching TRBD1 or TRBD2 (5 bases each). The CDR3 is 15 residues long. The ends were cut back, 10 bases at V and 2 bases at J, with 19 bases in the middle. CDR1 is LNHNV and CDR2 is YYDKDF in the germline V gene (reference sequence). This CDR3 is CASAAGTGITDTQYF. The CDR3 region has the DNA TGTGCCAGCGCGGCAGGGACGGGGATCACAGATACGCAGTATTTT.

This sequence joins TRBV29-1 and TRBJ2-3; 8 bases line up with TRBD2. The germline CDR1 and CDR2 sequences are SQVTM and ANQGSEA. J lost 4 bases, V lost 4 bases, and 7 bases had no gene match. The CDR3 consists of 14 residues. This CDR3 reads CSVGLAGLPDTQYF. CDR3 bases: TGCAGCGTTGGATTAGCGGGATTGCCAGATACGCAGTATTTT.

This clone was seen a few times. V is TRBV27 and J is TRBJ2-7; 11 positions agree with TRBD2. The CDR3 extends over 14 amino acids. V shed 9 bases and J 6 bases; nucleotides not matched to a gene: 10. Germline V gene lookup returns CDR1 MNHEY and CDR2 SMNVEV (reference sequence). In DNA, the CDR3 is TGTGCCAGTTCCCTGGGACTAGCGGAGATCGAGCAGTACTTC. Its protein product is CASSLGLAEIEQYF.

This rearrangement joins TRBV28 to TRBJ1-1; D is perhaps TRBD1 (5 bases). The CDR3 has 14 residues. Trimming stripped 8 bases from V and 0 bases from J, with 13 bases between. Germline values: CDR1 MDHEN, CDR2 SYDVKM. The CDR3 sequence: CASWGDRMNTEAFF. In DNA form, the CDR3 reads TGTGCCAGCTGGGGGGATCGTATGAACACTGAAGCTTTCTTT.

This rearrangement joins TRBV6-6 to TRBJ2-2; TRBD2 agrees at 9 bases. Germline V gene lookup returns CDR1 MNHNY and CDR2 SVGAGI (reference sequence). CDR3 length: 16 amino acids. Unmatched junction bases numbered 6, after V lost 6 bases and J lost 1 base. The CDR3 is CASSRTSDLNTGELFF. For the CDR3, the DNA is TGTGCCAGCAGCCGGACTAGCGACCTGAACACCGGGGAGCTGTTTTTT.

V gene TRBV6-1 combines with J gene TRBJ1-2, with 9 nucleotides matching TRBD1. The CDR3 length is 16 residues. Germline trimming cut 3 bases from V and 6 bases from J; bases unmatched to any gene: 11. Germline values: CDR1 MNHNS, CDR2 SASEGT. CDR3 sequence reads: CASSDFRTGGFDGYTF. The DNA of the CDR3 is TGTGCCAGCAGTGATTTTCGTACAGGGGGCTTCGATGGCTACACCTTC.

The rearrangement uses TRBV5-1 and TRBJ2-2; D remains unclear. Trimming cost V 1 base and J 2 bases, with 3 bases left between them. Looked up from germline, CDR1 is SGHRS and CDR2 is YFSETQ. The CDR3 is 13 amino acids. CDR3 nucleotide sequence: TGCGCCAGCAGCTTGTACAACACCGGGGAGCTGTTTTTT. Translating it yields CASSLYNTGELFF.

The chain couples TRBV6-6 to TRBJ2-1; perhaps TRBD2 as D (5 bases). CDR3 length: 13 residues. With 3 bases removed from V and 5 bases from J, the gap between germline ends came to 8 bases. Per germline, CDR1 MNHNY and CDR2 SVGAGI (reference sequence). CDR3 DNA sequence: TGTGCCAGCAGTTATGGGCGGGACAATGAGCAGTTCTTC. Protein sequence: CASSYGRDNEQFF.